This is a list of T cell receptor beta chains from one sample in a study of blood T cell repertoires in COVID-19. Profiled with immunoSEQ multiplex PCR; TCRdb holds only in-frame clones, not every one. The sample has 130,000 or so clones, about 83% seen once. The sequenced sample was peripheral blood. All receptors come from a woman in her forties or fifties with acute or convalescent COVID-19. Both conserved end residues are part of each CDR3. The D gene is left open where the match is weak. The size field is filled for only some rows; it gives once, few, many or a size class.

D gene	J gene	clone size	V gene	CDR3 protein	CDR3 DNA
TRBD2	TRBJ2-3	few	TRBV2	CASRRTSGTYTQYF	TGTGCCAGCAGGAGGACTAGCGGGACATATACGCAGTATTTT
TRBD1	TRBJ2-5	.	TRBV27	CASSFSQSTGVQETQYF	TGTGCCAGCAGTTTTTCCCAGTCGACAGGGGTCCAAGAGACCCAGTACTTC
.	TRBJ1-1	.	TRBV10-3	CAGAEAFF	TGTGCGGGCGCTGAAGCTTTCTTT
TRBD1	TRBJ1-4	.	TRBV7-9	CASSSRDRGPNEKLFF	TGTGCCAGCAGCTCCAGGGACAGGGGCCCGAATGAAAAACTGTTTTTT
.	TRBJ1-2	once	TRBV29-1	CSVGAGDGYTF	TGCAGCGTTGGGGCAGGGGACGGCTACACCTTC
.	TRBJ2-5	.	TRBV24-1	CATSEIGGGETQYF	TGTGCCACCAGTGAGATCGGGGGAGGAGAGACCCAGTACTTC
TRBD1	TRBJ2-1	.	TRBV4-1	CASSYRGTDAEQFF	TGCGCCAGCAGCTACAGGGGGACGGATGCCGAGCAGTTCTTC
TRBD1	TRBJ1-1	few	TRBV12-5	CASKGQGLGEAFF	TGTGCTAGTAAAGGACAGGGGTTGGGTGAAGCTTTCTTT
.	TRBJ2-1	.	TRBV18	CASSLEGRSEQFF	TGTGCCAGCTCACTTGAGGGTAGGTCTGAGCAGTTCTTC
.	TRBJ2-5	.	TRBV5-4	CASRGGPDYKETQYF	TGTGCCAGCAGGGGGGGACCCGACTACAAAGAGACCCAGTACTTC
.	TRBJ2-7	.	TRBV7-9	CASSLEGVRSYEQYF	TGTGCCAGCAGCTTAGAAGGGGTTCGCTCCTACGAGCAGTACTTC
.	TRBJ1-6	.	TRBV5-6	CASSLGAGINYNSPLHF	TGTGCCAGCAGCTTGGGTGCAGGCATAAACTATAATTCACCCCTCCACTTT
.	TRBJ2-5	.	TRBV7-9	CASSLVRGGETQYF	TGTGCCAGCAGCTTAGTGCGAGGTGGGGAGACCCAGTACTTC
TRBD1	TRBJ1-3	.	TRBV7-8	CASSQGGAGNTIYF	TGTGCCAGCAGCCAGGGGGGGGCTGGAAACACCATATATTTT
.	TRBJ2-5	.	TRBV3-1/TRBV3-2	CASSQEQGPYF	TGTGCCAGCAGCCAAGAGCAGGGCCCGTACTTC
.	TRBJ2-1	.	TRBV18	CASSPRGSNEQFF	TGTGCCAGCTCACCACGGGGCTCCAATGAGCAGTTCTTC
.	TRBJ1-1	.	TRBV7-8	CASSLAIGTLATEAFF	TGTGCCAGCAGCTTAGCAATCGGGACACTAGCGACTGAAGCTTTCTTT
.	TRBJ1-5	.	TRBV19	CASSITDFYSNQPQHF	TGTGCCAGTAGTATTACGGACTTCTATAGCAATCAGCCCCAGCATTTT
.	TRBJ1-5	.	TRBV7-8	CASSFSGPSNQPQHF	TGTGCCAGCAGCTTCTCAGGGCCTAGCAATCAGCCCCAGCATTTT
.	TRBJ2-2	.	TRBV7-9	CASSWATGELFF	TGTGCCAGCAGCTGGGCAACCGGGGAGCTGTTTTTT
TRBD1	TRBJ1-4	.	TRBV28	CASSLDRGREKLFF	TGTGCCAGCAGTCTGGACAGGGGAAGAGAAAAACTGTTTTTT
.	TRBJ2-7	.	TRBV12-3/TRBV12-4	CASSLQGDEQYF	TGTGCCAGCAGTCTACAAGGGGACGAGCAGTACTTC
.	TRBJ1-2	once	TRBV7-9	CASSSAPSGGYYGYTF	TGTGCCAGCAGCTCCGCGCCTTCCGGGGGATACTATGGCTACACCTTC
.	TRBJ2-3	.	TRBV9	CASSVGGLRSDTQYF	TGTGCCAGCAGCGTAGGCGGACTGCGTTCAGATACGCAGTATTTT
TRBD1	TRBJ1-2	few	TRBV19	CASSKTRQGGHGYTF	TGTGCCAGTAGTAAAACCCGACAGGGGGGTCATGGCTACACCTTC